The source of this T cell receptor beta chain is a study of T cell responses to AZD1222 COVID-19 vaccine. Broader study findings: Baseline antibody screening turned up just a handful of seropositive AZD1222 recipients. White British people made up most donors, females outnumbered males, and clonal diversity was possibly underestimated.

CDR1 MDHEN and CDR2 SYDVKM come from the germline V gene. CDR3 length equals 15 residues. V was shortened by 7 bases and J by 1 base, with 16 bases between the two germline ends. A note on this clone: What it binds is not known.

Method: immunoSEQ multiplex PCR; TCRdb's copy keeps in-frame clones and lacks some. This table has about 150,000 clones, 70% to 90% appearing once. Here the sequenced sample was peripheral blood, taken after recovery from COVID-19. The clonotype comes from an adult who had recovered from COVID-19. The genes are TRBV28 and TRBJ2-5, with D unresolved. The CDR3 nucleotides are TGTGCCAGCATCCTCCCCCCGGGCCTCCAAGAGACCCAGTACTTC. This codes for CASILPPGLQETQYF.